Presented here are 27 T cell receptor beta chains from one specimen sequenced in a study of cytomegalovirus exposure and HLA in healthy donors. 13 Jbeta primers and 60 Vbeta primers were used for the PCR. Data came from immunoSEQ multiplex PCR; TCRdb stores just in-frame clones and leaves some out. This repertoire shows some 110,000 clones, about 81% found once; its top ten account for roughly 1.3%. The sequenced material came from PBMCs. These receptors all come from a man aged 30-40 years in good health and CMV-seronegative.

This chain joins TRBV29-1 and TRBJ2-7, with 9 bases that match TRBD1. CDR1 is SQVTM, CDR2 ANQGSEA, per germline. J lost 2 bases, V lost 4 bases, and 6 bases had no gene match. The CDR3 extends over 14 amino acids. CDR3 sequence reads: CSVAGTGITYEQYF. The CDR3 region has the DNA TGCAGCGTTGCCGGGACAGGGATTACCTACGAGCAGTACTTC.

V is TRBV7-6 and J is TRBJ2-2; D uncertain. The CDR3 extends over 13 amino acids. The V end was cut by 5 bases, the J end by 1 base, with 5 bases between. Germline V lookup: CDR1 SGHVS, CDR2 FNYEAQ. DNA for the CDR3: TGTGCCAGCAGCCCACAGAACACCGGGGAGCTGTTTTTT. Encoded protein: CASSPQNTGELFF.

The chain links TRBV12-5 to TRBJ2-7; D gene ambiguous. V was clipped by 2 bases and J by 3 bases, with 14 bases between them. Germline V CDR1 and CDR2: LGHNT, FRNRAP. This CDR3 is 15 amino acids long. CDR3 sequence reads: CASGLLRTASYEQYF. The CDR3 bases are TGTGCTAGTGGTTTGCTCAGAACAGCAAGCTACGAGCAGTACTTC.

In DNA, the CDR3 is TGTGCCAGCAGCATAGCGGGAGTGATCACAGATACGCAGTATTTT. Its translation: CASSIAGVITDTQYF. The V and J genes are TRBV28 and TRBJ2-3; 9 bases align to TRBD2. The germline CDR1 and CDR2 sequences are MDHEN and SYDVKM. V gave up 6 bases and J gave up 2 bases; unmatched junction bases: 6. The CDR3 runs 15 residues.

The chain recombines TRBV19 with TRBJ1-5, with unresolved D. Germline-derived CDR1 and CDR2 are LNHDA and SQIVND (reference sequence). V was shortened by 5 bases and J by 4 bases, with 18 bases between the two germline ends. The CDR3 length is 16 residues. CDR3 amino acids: CASSGRDRGMNQPQHF. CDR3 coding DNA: TGTGCCAGTAGTGGGCGCGACCGGGGTATGAATCAGCCCCAGCATTTT.

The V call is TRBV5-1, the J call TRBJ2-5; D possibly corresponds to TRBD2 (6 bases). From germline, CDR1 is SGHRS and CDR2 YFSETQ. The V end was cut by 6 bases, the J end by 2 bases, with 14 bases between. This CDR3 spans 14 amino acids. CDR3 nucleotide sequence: TGCGCCAGCAAGGTCGGGGCGGGACAAGAGACCCAGTACTTC. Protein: CASKVGAGQETQYF.

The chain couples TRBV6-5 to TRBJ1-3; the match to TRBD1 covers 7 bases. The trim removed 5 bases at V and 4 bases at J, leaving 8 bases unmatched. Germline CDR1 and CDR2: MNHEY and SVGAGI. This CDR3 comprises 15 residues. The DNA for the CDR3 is TGTGCCAGCAGTCCCGAACCGGGACAGGGAAACACCATATATTTT. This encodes CASSPEPGQGNTIYF.

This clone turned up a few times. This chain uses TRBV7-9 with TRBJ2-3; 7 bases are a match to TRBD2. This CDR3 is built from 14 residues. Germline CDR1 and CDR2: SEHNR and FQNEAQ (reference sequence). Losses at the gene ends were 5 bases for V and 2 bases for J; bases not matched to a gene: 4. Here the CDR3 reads CASSAGGNTDTQYF. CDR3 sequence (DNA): TGTGCCAGCAGCGCCGGGGGGAACACAGATACGCAGTATTTT.

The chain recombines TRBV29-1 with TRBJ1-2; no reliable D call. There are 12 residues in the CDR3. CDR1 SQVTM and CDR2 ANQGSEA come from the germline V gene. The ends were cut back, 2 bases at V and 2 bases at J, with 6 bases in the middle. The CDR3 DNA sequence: TGCAGCGTTGAAAGCCAAAACTATGGCTACACCTTC. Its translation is CSVESQNYGYTF.

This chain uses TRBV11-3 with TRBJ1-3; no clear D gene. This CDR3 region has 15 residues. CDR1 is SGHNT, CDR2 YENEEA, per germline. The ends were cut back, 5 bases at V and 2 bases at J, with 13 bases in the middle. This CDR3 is CASSLDGETGNTIYF. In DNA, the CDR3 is TGTGCCAGCAGCCTCGACGGAGAAACTGGAAACACCATATATTTT.

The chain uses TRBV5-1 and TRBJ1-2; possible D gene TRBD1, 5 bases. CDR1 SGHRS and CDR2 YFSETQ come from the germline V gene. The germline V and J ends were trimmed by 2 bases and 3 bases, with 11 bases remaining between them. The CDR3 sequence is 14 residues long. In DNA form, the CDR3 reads TGCGCCAGCAGCTTAACAGGTGTTGACTATGGCTACACCTTC. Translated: CASSLTGVDYGYTF.

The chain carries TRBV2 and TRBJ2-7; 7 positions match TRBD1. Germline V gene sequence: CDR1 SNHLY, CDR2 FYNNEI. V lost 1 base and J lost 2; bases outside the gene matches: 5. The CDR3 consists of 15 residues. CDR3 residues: CASSEGQGQTYEQYF. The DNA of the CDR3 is TGTGCCAGCAGTGAAGGTCAGGGACAGACCTACGAGCAGTACTTC.

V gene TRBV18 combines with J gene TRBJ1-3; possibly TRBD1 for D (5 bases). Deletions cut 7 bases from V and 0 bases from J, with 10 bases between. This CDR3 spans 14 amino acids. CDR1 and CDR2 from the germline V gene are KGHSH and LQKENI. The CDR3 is CASFQGSSGNTIYF. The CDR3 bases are TGTGCCAGCTTCCAGGGTTCCTCTGGAAACACCATATATTTT.

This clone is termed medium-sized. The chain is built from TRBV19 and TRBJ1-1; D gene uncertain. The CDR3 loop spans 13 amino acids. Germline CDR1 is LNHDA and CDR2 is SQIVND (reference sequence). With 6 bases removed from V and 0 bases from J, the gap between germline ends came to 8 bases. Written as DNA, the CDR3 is TGTGCCAGTAGCCCCACAATGAACACTGAAGCTTTCTTT. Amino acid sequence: CASSPTMNTEAFF.

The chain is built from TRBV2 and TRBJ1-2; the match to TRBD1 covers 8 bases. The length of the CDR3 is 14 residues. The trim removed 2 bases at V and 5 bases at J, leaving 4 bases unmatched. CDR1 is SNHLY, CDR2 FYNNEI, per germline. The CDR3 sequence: CASSESGGGYGYTF. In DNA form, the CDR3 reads TGTGCCAGCAGTGAATCAGGGGGCGGATATGGCTACACCTTC.

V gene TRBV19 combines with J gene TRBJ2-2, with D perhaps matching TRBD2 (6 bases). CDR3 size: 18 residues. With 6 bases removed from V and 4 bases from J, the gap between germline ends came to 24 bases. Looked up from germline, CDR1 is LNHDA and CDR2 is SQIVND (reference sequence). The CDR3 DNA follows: TGTGCCAGTAGGTCAGTATTTCAGCGGGCCGTGTCCACCGGGGAGCTGTTTTTT. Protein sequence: CASRSVFQRAVSTGELFF. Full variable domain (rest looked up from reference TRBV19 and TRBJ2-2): DGGITQSPKYLFRKEGQNVTLSCEQNLNHDAMYWYRQDPGQGLRLIYYSQIVNDFQKGDIAEGYSVSREKKESFPLTVTSAQKNPTAFYLCASRSVFQRAVSTGELFFGEGSRLTVL.

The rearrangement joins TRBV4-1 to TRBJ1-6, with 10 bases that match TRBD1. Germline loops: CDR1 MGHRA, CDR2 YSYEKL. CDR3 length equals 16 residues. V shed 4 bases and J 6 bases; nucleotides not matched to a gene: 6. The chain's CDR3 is CASSPDRGGSNSPLHF. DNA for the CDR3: TGCGCCAGCAGCCCGGACAGGGGGGGTAGTAATTCACCCCTCCACTTT.

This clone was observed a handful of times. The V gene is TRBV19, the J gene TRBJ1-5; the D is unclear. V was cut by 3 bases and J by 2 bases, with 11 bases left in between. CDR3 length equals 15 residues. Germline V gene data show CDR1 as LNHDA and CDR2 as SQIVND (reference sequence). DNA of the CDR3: TGTGCCAGTAGTATCGGAGGGCAGCGCAATCAGCCCCAGCATTTT. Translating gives CASSIGGQRNQPQHF. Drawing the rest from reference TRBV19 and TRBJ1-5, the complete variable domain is DGGITQSPKYLFRKEGQNVTLSCEQNLNHDAMYWYRQDPGQGLRLIYYSQIVNDFQKGDIAEGYSVSREKKESFPLTVTSAQKNPTAFYLCASSIGGQRNQPQHFGDGTRLSIL.

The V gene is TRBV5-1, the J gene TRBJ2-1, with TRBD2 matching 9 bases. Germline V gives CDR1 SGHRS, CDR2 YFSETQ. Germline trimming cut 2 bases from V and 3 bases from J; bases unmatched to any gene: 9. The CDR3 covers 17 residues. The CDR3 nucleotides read TGCGCCAGCAGCTTTGATTTCGCTAGCGGGATCTACAATGAGCAGTTCTTC. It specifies CASSFDFASGIYNEQFF.

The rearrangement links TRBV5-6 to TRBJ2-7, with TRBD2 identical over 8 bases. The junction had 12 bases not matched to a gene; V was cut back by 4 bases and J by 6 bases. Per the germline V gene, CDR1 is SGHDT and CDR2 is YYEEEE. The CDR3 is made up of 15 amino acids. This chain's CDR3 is CASSTAGTRVVEQYF. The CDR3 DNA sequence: TGTGCCAGCAGCACCGCCGGGACTAGAGTAGTCGAGCAGTACTTC.

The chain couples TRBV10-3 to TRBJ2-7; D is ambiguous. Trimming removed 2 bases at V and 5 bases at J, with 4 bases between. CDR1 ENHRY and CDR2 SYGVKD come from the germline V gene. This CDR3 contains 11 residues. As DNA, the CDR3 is TGTGCCATCAGTGAGGTCGACGAGCAGTACTTC. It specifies CAISEVDEQYF.

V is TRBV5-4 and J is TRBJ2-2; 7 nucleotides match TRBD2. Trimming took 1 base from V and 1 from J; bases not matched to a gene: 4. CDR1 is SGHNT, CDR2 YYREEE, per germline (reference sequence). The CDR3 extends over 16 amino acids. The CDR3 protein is CASSLYPGGNTGELFF. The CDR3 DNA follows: TGTGCCAGCAGCTTGTATCCGGGGGGGAACACCGGGGAGCTGTTTTTT.

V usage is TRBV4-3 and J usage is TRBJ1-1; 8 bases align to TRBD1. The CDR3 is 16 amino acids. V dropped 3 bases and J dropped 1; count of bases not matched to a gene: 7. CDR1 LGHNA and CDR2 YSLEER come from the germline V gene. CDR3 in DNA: TGCGCCAGCAGCCAGGTGACAGGGGCGAGGAACACTGAAGCTTTCTTT. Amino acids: CASSQVTGARNTEAFF.

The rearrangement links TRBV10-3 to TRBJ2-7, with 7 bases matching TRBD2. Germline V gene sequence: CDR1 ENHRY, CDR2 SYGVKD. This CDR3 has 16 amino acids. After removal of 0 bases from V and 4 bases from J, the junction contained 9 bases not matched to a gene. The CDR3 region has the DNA TGTGCCATCAGTGAGTCGAGAGTGCGGGAGTGGTACGAGCAGTACTTC. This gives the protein CAISESRVREWYEQYF.

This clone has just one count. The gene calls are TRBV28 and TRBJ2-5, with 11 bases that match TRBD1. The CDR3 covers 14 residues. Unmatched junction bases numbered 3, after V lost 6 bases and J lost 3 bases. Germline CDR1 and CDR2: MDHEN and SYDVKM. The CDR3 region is CASSGQGAEETQYF. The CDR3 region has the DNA TGTGCCAGCAGCGGACAGGGGGCAGAAGAGACCCAGTACTTC.

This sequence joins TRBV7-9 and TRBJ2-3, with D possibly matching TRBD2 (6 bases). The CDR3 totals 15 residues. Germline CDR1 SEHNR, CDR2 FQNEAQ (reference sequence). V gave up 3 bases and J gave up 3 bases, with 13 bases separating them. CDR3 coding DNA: TGTGCCAGCAGCTTGACGGGAGCGTCGACAGATACGCAGTATTTT. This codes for CASSLTGASTDTQYF.

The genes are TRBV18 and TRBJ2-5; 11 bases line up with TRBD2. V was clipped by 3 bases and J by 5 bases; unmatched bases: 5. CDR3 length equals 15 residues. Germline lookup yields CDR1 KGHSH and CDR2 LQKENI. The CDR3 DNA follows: TGTGCCAGCTCACCGAAAGCTAGCGGGGGGGAGACCCAGTACTTC. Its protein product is CASSPKASGGETQYF. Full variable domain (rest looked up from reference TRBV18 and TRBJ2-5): NAGVMQNPRHLVRRRGQEARLRCSPMKGHSHVYWYRQLPEEGLKFMVYLQKENIIDESGMPKERFSAEFPKEGPSILRIQQVVRGDSAAYFCASSPKASGGETQYFGPGTRLLVL.